This T cell receptor beta chain stems from a study of neurological immune-mediated disorders. From 15-18 subjects, over 170 million TCR-beta sequences were obtained in each sequencing run. TCRdb fed the 5' RACE reads into MiXCR, producing one record per CDR3 protein. The profile shows around 65,000 distinct CDR3 sequences, roughly 4.9% of them singletons. From germline, CDR1 is MNHNY and CDR2 SVGAGI (reference sequence). Trimming cost V 11 bases and J 6 bases; bases outside gene matches: 9. The CDR3 sequence is 14 residues long. This clonotype was detected ten times or more. The chain links TRBV6-6 to TRBJ2-3, with 12 bases matching TRBD2. This sequence originates from a human donor with multiple sclerosis. The donor label of this sample is uncertain. Sample: PBMCs. CDR3 amino acids: CAASSLAGGDTQYF. In DNA form, the CDR3 reads TGTGCCGCGTCATCTCTAGCGGGGGGGGATACGCAGTATTTT.